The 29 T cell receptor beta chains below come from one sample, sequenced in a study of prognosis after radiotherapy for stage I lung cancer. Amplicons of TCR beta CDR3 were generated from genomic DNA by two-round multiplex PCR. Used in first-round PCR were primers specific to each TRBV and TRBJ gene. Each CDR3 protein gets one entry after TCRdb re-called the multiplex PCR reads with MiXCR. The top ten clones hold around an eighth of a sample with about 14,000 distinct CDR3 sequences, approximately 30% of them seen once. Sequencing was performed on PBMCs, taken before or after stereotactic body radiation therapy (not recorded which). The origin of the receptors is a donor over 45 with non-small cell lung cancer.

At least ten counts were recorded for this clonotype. The CDR3 here is CSAREPSRGWEGTQYF. CDR3 DNA: TGCAGTGCTAGAGAGCCCTCTAGGGGGTGGGAGGGGACCCAGTACTTC. V and J are TRBV20-1 and TRBJ2-5; tentative D call: TRBD2 (7 bases). The CDR3 is made up of 16 amino acids. Germline V CDR1 and CDR2: DFQATT, SNEGSKA (reference sequence). V was clipped by 0 bases and J by 7 bases, with 21 bases between them.

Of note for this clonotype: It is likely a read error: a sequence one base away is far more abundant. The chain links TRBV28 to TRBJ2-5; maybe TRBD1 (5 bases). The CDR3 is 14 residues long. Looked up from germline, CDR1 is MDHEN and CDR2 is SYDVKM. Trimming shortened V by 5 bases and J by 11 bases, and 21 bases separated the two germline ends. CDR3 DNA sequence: TGTGCCAGCAGTACGCCAGGGAAGACGGATGAGCAGTACTTC. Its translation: CASSTPGKTDEQYF.

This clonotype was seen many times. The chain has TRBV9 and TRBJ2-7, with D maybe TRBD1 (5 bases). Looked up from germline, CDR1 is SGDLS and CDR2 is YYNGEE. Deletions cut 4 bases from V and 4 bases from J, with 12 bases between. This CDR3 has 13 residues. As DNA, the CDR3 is TGTGCCAGCAGCCCCCAAGACAGTTACGAGCAGTACTTC. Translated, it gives CASSPQDSYEQYF.

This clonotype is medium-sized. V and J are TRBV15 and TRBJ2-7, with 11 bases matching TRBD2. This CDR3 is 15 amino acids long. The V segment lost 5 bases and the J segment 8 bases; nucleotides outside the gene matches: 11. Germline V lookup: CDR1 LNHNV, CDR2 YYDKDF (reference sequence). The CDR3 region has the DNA TGTGCCACCAGCCTGGGACTAGCGGACAACATGAAGCAGTACTTC. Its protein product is CATSLGLADNMKQYF. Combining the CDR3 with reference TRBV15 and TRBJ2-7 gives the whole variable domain DAMVIQNPRYQVTQFGKPVTLSCSQTLNHNVMYWYQQKSSQAPKLLFHYYDKDFNNEADTPDNFQSRRPNTSFCFLDIRSPGLGDTAMYLCATSLGLADNMKQYFGPGTRLTVT.

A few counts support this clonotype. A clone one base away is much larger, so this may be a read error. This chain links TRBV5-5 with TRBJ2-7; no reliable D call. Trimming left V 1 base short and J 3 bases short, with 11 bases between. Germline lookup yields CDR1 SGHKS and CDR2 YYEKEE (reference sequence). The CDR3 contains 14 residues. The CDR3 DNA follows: TGTGCCAGCAGCTTGTCCCCTGGTTACTACGAGCAGTACTTC. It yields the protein CASSLSPGYYEQYF.

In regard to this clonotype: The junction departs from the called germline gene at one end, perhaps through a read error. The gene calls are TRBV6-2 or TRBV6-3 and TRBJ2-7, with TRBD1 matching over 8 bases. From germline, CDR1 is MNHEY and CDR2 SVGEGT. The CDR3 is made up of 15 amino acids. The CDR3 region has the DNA TGTACCAGCAGGCCCACCGGTACAGGGGGAATTCAGCAGTACTTC. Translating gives CTSRPTGTGGIQQYF.

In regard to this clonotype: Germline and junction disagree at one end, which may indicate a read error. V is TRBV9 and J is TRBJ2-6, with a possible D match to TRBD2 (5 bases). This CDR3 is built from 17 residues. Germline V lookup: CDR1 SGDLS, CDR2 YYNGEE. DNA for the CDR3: TGTGCCAGCCGCGTAGTGAGGGTAGGACCTGGGCCCAACGTCCTGACTTTC. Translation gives CASRVVRVGPGPNVLTF.

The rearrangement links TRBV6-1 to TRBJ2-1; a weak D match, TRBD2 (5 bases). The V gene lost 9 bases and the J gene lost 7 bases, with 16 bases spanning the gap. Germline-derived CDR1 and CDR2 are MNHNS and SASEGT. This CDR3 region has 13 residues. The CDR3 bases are TGTGCCAGAATTAGTGGGAGCTGGAATGAGCAGTTCTTC. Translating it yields CARISGSWNEQFF.

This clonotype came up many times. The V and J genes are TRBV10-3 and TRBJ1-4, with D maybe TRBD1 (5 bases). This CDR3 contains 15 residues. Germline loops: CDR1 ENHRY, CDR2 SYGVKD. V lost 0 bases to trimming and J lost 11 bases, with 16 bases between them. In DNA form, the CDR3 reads TGTGCCATCAGTGAGTCAAGGACACAGGACGGGAAACTGTTTTTT. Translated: CAISESRTQDGKLFF.

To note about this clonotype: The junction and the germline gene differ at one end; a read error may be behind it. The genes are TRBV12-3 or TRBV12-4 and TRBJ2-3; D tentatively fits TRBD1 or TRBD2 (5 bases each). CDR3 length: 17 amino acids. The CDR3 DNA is TGTGCCAGCAGTTTAGAGAAAGGGACCGGGCCCACAGATACGCGGTATTTT. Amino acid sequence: CASSLEKGTGPTDTRYF.

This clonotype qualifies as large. CDR3 region: CASSRDRGDTGELFF. The CDR3 DNA is TGTGCCAGCAGCCGCGACAGGGGTGACACCGGGGAGCTGTTTTTT. J is TRBJ2-2 and V is TRBV12-3 or TRBV12-4; TRBD1 aligns across 8 bases. The length of the CDR3 is 15 residues. The junction had 6 bases not matched to a gene; V was cut back by 6 bases and J by 3 bases.

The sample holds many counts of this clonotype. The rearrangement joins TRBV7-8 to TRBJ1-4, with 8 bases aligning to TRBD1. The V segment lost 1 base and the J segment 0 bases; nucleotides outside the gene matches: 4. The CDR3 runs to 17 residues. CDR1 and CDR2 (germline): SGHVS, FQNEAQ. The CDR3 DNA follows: TGTGCCAGCAGCTTAGTGGGACAGGCTGCAACTAATGAAAAACTGTTTTTT. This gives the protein CASSLVGQAATNEKLFF.

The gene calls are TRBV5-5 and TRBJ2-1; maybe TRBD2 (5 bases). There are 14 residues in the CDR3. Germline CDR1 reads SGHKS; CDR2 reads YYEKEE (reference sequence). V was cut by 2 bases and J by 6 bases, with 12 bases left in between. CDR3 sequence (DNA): TGTGCCAGCAGCTTCGAAGCGGCCTTCAATGAGCAGTTCTTC. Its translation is CASSFEAAFNEQFF.

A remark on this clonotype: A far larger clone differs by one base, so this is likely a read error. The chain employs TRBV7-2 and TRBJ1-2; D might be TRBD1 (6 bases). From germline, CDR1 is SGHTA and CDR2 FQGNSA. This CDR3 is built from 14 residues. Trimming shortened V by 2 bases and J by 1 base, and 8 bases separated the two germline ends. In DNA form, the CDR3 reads TGTGCCAGCAGCTTACAGGGGCATAACTATGGCTACACCTTC. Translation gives CASSLQGHNYGYTF.

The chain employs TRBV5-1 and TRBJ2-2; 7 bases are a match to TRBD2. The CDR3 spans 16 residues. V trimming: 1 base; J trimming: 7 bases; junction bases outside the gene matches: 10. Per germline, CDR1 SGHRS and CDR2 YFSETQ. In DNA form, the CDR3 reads TGCGCCAGCAGCTTGTTACCCAGCGGGGCGAGCGGGGAGCTGTTTTTT. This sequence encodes CASSLLPSGASGELFF.

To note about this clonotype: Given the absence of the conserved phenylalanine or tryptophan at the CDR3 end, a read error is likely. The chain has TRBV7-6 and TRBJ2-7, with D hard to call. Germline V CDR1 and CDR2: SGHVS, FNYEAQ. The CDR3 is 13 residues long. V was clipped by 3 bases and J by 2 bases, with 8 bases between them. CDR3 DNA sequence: TGTGCCAGCAGCTTGGAAACGACCTACGAGCAGTACATC. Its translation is CASSLETTYEQYI.

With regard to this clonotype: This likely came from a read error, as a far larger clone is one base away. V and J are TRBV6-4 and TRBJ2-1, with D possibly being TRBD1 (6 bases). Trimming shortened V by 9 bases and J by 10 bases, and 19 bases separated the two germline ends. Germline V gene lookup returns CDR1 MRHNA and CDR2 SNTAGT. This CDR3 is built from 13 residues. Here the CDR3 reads CASHPGHTYEQFF. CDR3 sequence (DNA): TGTGCCAGTCACCCGGGACATACTTACGAGCAGTTCTTC.

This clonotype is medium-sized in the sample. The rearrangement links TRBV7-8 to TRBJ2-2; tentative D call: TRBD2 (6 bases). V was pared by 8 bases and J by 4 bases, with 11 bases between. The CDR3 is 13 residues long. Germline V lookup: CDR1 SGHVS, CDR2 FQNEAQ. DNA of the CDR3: TGTGCCAGCCCGGAGGGGAGCACCGGGGAGCTGTTTTTT. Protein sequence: CASPEGSTGELFF.

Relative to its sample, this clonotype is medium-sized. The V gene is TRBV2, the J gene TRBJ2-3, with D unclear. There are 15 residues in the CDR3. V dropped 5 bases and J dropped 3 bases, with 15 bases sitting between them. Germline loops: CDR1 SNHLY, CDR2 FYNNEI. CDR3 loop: CASSSDWEGTDTQYF. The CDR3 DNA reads TGTGCCAGCAGTTCCGACTGGGAAGGTACAGATACGCAGTATTTT.

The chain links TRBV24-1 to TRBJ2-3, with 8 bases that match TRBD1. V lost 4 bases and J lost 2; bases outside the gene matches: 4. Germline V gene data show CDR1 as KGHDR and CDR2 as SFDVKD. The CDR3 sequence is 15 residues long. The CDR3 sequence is CATSDPDRVTDTQYF. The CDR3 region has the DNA TGTGCCACCAGTGACCCGGACAGGGTCACAGATACGCAGTATTTT.

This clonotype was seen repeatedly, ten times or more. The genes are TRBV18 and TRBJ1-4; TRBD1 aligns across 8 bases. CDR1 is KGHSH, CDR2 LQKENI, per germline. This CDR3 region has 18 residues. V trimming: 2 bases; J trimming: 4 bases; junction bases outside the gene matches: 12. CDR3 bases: TGTGCCAGCTCACCAAAACTTGGAGGACAGGGACTTAATGAAAAACTGTTTTTT. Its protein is CASSPKLGGQGLNEKLFF.

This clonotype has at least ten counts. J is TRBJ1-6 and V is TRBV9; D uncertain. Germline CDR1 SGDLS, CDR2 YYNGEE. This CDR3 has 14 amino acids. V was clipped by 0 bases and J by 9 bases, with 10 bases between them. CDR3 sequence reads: CASSVGVLGSPLHF. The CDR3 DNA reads TGTGCCAGCAGCGTAGGGGTTCTGGGTTCACCCCTCCACTTT. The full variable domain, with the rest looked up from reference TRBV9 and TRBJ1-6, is DSGVTQTPKHLITATGQRVTLRCSPRSGDLSVYWYQQSLDQGLQFLIQYYNGEERAKGNILERFSAQQFPDLHSELNLSSLELGDSALYFCASSVGVLGSPLHFGNGTRLTVT.

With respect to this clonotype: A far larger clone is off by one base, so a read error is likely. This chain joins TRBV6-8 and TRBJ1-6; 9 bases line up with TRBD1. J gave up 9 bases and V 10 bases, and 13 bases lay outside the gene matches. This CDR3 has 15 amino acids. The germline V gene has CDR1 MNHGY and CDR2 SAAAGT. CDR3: CANRTGTGPFSPLHF. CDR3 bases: TGTGCCAACAGAACCGGGACAGGGCCGTTTTCACCCCTCCACTTT.

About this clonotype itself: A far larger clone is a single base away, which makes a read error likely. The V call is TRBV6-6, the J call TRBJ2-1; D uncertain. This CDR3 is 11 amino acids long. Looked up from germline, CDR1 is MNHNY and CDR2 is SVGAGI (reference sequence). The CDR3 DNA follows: TGTGCCATCAGTTACTCTTATGAGCAGTTCTTC. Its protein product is CAISYSYEQFF.

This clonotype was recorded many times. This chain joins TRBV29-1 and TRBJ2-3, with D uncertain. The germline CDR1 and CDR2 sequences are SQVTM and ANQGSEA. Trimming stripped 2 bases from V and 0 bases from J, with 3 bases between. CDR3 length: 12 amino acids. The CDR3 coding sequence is TGCAGCGTTGAACAGAGCACAGATACGCAGTATTTT. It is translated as CSVEQSTDTQYF.

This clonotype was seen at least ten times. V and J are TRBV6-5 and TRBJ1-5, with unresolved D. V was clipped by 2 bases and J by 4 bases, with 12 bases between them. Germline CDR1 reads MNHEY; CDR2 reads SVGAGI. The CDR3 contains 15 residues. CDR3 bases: TGTGCCAGCAGTTACGGAACCCTTAATAATCAGCCCCAGCATTTT. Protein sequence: CASSYGTLNNQPQHF.

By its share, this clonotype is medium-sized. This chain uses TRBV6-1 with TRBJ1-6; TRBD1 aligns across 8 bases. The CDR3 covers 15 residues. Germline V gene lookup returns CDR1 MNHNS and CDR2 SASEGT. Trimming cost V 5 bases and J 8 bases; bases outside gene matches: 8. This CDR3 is CASSPGQGGHSPLHF. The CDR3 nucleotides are TGTGCCAGCAGTCCCGGACAGGGAGGTCATTCACCCCTCCACTTT.

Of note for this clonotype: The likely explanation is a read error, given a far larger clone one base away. CDR3 bases: TGTGCCAGCAGTGAAGCGTTCGGAAAGGGATCCTACGAGCAGTACTTC. Its translation: CASSEAFGKGSYEQYF. The rearrangement joins TRBV6-4 to TRBJ2-7; D ambiguous. The germline V and J ends were trimmed by 3 bases and 1 base, with 16 bases remaining between them. The length of the CDR3 is 16 residues. In germline, CDR1 is MRHNA, CDR2 SNTAGT.

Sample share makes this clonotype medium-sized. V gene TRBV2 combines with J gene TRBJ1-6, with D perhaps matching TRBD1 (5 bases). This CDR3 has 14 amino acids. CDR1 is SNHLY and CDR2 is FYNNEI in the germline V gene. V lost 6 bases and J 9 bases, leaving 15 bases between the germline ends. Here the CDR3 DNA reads TGTGCCAGCAGGGACACGGCTCGTAGTTCACCCCTCCACTTT. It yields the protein CASRDTARSSPLHF.